The clone carrying this T cell receptor beta chain was counted at least ten times. Its specificity is unknown. This sample stems from a study of T cell repertoires in cytomegalovirus infection. Turning to the study itself: Matching HLA type, along with CMV infection, was indicated by public TCR beta signatures. The study's findings and limits: CMV-specific TCR beta clonotypes restricted by HLA-C were the ones dominating the ex vivo response. Summed frequency of shared TCR beta families picked out CMV carriers who also had the relevant HLA.

Each CDR3 protein is one row after TCRdb ran MiXCR on the reads. The table records 450,000 to 550,000 distinct CDR3 sequences, 15% to 20% of them present only once. V was shortened by 2 bases and J by 5 bases, with 15 bases between the two germline ends. The CDR3 has 15 amino acids. The sample comprised CD8+ T cells from PBMCs. The J gene is TRBJ1-1, the V gene TRBV12-3 or TRBV12-4, with D uncertain. The sequence was collected from a human donor in good health (CMV status not recorded). Some clones in this sample may be carry-over from other donors' samples. The CDR3 DNA sequence: TGTGCCAGCAGTTTAAGTAGTCGAGACTTTACTGAAGCTTTCTTT. It encodes CASSLSSRDFTEAFF.